This TCR beta chain stems from a study of human T cells and chemical hapten exposure. Study information: DPC (0.01%) was patch tested on the upper back and read at 6 days.

TCRdb analysed the RACE reads with MiXCR anew, one entry per CDR3 protein. Of some 84,000 distinct CDR3 sequences detected, roughly a tenth appear once; the ten largest clones hold more than 4%. Details on this clonotype: Its antigen is undetermined.

The study, taken as a whole, reports: DPC sensitization left the count of TCRs above 1 in 1000 unchanged.

Time point meaning: patch test 2, 6 weeks after DPC sensitization. This sample's treatment: therapeutic diphenylcyclopropenone sensitization with weekly scalp DPC. In every case, blood was obtained before the patch test was applied. The origin of this receptor is a woman in her fifties or sixties with alopecia areata. Some clones in this sample may be carry-over from other donors' samples. The source material was whole blood, sampled in connection with sensitization to the hapten diphenylcyclopropenone (DPC).

CDR3 bases: TGTGCCAGTATTAGGGGTCCCAATCAGCCCCAGCATTTT. It yields the protein CASIRGPNQPQHF. The rearrangement uses TRBV19 and TRBJ1-5; tentative D call: TRBD1 (5 bases). The germline CDR1 and CDR2 sequences are LNHDA and SQIVND (reference sequence). Trimming left V 7 bases short and J 3 bases short, with 10 bases between. The CDR3 loop spans 13 amino acids.